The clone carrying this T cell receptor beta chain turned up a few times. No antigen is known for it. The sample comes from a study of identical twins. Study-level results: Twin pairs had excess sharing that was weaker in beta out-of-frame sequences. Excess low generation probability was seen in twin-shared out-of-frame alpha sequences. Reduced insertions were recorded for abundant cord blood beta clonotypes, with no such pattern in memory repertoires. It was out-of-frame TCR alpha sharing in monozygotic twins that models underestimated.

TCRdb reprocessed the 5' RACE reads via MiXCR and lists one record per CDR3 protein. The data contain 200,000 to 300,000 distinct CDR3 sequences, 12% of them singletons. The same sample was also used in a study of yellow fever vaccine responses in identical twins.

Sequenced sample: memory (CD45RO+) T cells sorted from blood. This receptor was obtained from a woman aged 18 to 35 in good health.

CDR3 loop: CASSLQDRTLHEQYF. As DNA, the CDR3 is TGTGCCAGCAGCCTACAAGACAGGACCCTCCACGAGCAGTACTTC. The V call is TRBV5-5, the J call TRBJ2-7, with D maybe TRBD1 (6 bases). CDR1 SGHKS and CDR2 YYEKEE come from the germline V gene (reference sequence). V was cut by 4 bases and J by 5 bases, with 19 bases left in between. The CDR3 spans 15 residues. Full variable domain (rest looked up from reference TRBV5-5 and TRBJ2-7): DAGVTQSPTHLIKTRGQQVTLRCSPISGHKSVSWYQQVLGQGPQFIFQYYEKEERGRGNFPDRFSARQFPNYSSELNVNALLLGDSALYLCASSLQDRTLHEQYFGPGTRLTVT.